The 15 T cell receptor beta chains presented below share a single source sample, sequenced in a study of blood T cell repertoires in COVID-19. Here immunoSEQ multiplex PCR was the method, and the copy in TCRdb shows in-frame clones only, minus some. Found here are about 200,000 clones, around 88% of them singletons; the top ten hold about 4.7%. Sequenced material: PBMCs or T cells enriched from blood (not recorded which). All receptors come from a woman aged 25 to 45 who had been exposed to COVID-19.

The CDR3 is CASSVTSGVYNEQFF. CDR3 nucleotides: TGTGCCAGCAGCGTAACTAGCGGGGTTTACAATGAGCAGTTCTTC. The chain has TRBV9 and TRBJ2-1, with 10 bases aligning to TRBD2. Trimming at V came to 1 base and at J to 4 bases, leaving 2 bases not matched to a gene. Germline loops: CDR1 SGDLS, CDR2 YYNGEE. The CDR3 loop spans 15 amino acids.

The gene calls are TRBV4-1 and TRBJ2-7; no clear D. Germline loops: CDR1 MGHRA, CDR2 YSYEKL. Trimming removed 1 base from V and 5 bases from J, with 9 bases in between. This CDR3 spans 13 amino acids. DNA of the CDR3: TGCGCCAGCAGCCAAGGTGCCTCTAACGAGCAGTACTTC. Encoded protein: CASSQGASNEQYF.

V is TRBV19 and J is TRBJ2-7, with TRBD1 matching over 7 bases. The CDR3 has 14 residues. V lost 7 bases, J lost 1 base, and 7 bases stayed unmatched. The V gene's germline CDR1 is LNHDA and CDR2 SQIVND (reference sequence). CDR3 nucleotide sequence: TGTGCCAGTAACCGGGACAGTCGGTCCTACGAGCAGTACTTC. Amino acids: CASNRDSRSYEQYF.

This clone has a single count. The gene calls are TRBV4-2 and TRBJ2-5, with 9 bases aligning to TRBD1. Trimming took 5 bases from V and 4 from J; bases not matched to a gene: 8. The germline CDR1 and CDR2 sequences are LGHNA and YNFKEQ. The CDR3 runs 15 residues. CDR3 DNA sequence: TGTGCCAGCAGCTTTCGGCCGGGACAGGGAGAGACCCAGTACTTC. It specifies CASSFRPGQGETQYF.

V and J are TRBV30 and TRBJ1-1; weak D call: TRBD1 (6 bases). The CDR3 has 16 amino acids. V shed 5 bases and J shed 1 base, with 20 bases lying between them. Germline V gene data show CDR1 as GTSNPN and CDR2 as SVGIG (reference sequence). The chain's CDR3 is CAWLPRPGQKNTEAFF. The CDR3 coding sequence is TGTGCCTGGCTACCCAGACCGGGACAAAAGAACACTGAAGCTTTCTTT.

The chain employs TRBV5-4 and TRBJ2-5; 10 nucleotides align to TRBD1. V lost 4 bases to trimming and J lost 5 bases; unmatched junction nucleotides: 8. The CDR3 is 15 residues long. The germline gives CDR1 SGHNT, CDR2 YYREEE (reference sequence). CDR3 in amino acids: CASSRQGATSETQYF. The CDR3 nucleotides read TGTGCCAGCAGCAGACAGGGGGCGACATCCGAGACCCAGTACTTC.

The chain uses TRBV20-1 and TRBJ2-1; 11 bases match TRBD2. Germline values: CDR1 DFQATT, CDR2 SNEGSKA (reference sequence). V lost 3 bases, J lost 8 bases, and 9 bases stayed unmatched. This CDR3 spans 15 amino acids. This chain's CDR3 is CSASPLAGVGHEQFF. The CDR3 coding sequence is TGCAGTGCTAGTCCACTAGCGGGGGTGGGCCATGAGCAGTTCTTC.

The J gene is TRBJ1-2, the V gene TRBV18; D is unresolved. The CDR3 sequence is 15 residues long. V lost 4 bases to trimming and J lost 8 bases, with 20 bases between them. Germline lookup yields CDR1 KGHSH and CDR2 LQKENI. The CDR3 is CASSLSLNDLEGYTF. Here the CDR3 DNA reads TGTGCCAGCTCACTGTCGCTCAATGATCTAGAGGGCTACACCTTC.

The rearrangement links TRBV7-2 to TRBJ1-4; TRBD1 agrees at 7 bases. Germline V gene sequence: CDR1 SGHTA, CDR2 FQGNSA. CDR3 size: 14 residues. After removal of 6 bases from V and 3 bases from J, the junction contained 4 bases not matched to a gene. The CDR3 is CASSIQGSNEKLFF. Here the CDR3 DNA reads TGTGCCAGCAGTATACAGGGGTCTAATGAAAAACTGTTTTTT.

The chain uses TRBV5-6 and TRBJ2-1, with TRBD2 identical over 9 bases. The CDR3 spans 16 residues. Trimming took 0 bases from V and 7 from J; bases not matched to a gene: 8. The germline V gene encodes CDR1 SGHDT and CDR2 YYEEEE. The CDR3 DNA sequence: TGTGCCAGCAGCTTGGATCGTCTAGCGGGGTGGAATGAGCAGTTCTTC. Amino acids: CASSLDRLAGWNEQFF.

The chain uses TRBV7-9 and TRBJ1-4, with D possibly being TRBD1 (6 bases). Trimming left V 5 bases short and J 0 bases short, with 10 bases between. The CDR3 sequence is 15 residues long. Germline CDR1 and CDR2: SEHNR and FQNEAQ (reference sequence). The CDR3 DNA follows: TGTGCCAGCAGCCTAGACAGGACAACTAATGAAAAACTGTTTTTT. Residues: CASSLDRTTNEKLFF.

CDR3 residues: CASSLTDNSPLHF. CDR3 bases: TGTGCCAGCAGCTTAACGGATAATTCACCCCTCCACTTT. The chain is built from TRBV5-6 and TRBJ1-6; D gene unclear. Germline V gene data show CDR1 as SGHDT and CDR2 as YYEEEE. The germline V and J ends were trimmed by 2 bases and 5 bases, with 5 bases remaining between them. The CDR3 extends over 13 amino acids. Looking up the rest from reference TRBV5-6 and TRBJ1-6 gives the full variable domain: DAGVTQSPTHLIKTRGQQVTLRCSPKSGHDTVSWYQQALGQGPQFIFQYYEEEERQRGNFPDRFSGHQFPNYSSELNVNALLLGDSALYLCASSLTDNSPLHFGNGTRLTVT.

The rearrangement links TRBV6-1 to TRBJ2-7; D is possibly TRBD1 (5 bases). The V gene lost 1 base and the J gene lost 5 bases, with 15 bases spanning the gap. CDR3 length: 15 amino acids. The V gene's germline CDR1 is MNHNS and CDR2 SASEGT. CDR3 region: CASSEGVGRVNEQYF. CDR3 DNA: TGTGCCAGCAGTGAAGGGGTGGGCAGGGTGAACGAGCAGTACTTC.

The chain combines TRBV27 with TRBJ1-1; D gene unclear. Germline V gene data show CDR1 as MNHEY and CDR2 as SMNVEV (reference sequence). Between the trimmed V and J ends, which lost 5 bases and 1 base, there was a span of 14 bases. The CDR3 runs to 15 residues. CDR3 region: CASSPRPGGNTEAFF. The CDR3 DNA is TGTGCCAGCAGTCCCCGCCCCGGAGGGAACACTGAAGCTTTCTTT.

The chain recombines TRBV5-4 with TRBJ1-4, with 9 bases matching TRBD1. The trim removed 4 bases at V and 8 bases at J, leaving 9 bases unmatched. Germline V CDR1 and CDR2: SGHNT, YYREEE (reference sequence). The CDR3 has 15 amino acids. CDR3 in amino acids: CASSRDGDRVEKLFF. Here the CDR3 DNA reads TGTGCCAGCAGCCGCGACGGGGACAGGGTCGAAAAACTGTTTTTT.